These 14 T cell receptor beta chains were all obtained from the same sample, sequenced in a study of identical twins. TCRdb analysed the 5' RACE reads with MiXCR anew, one entry per CDR3 protein. Among around 530,000 distinct CDR3 sequences listed, roughly 15% were seen once. Separately, the same data were catalogued under a study of yellow fever vaccine responses in identical twins.

The sample consisted of CD4+ T cells sorted from blood. The receptors here all came from a woman between 18 and 29 years old in good health.

V is TRBV19 and J is TRBJ2-5, with 9 bases lining up with TRBD2. Germline loops: CDR1 LNHDA, CDR2 SQIVND (reference sequence). Trimming at V came to 6 bases and at J to 3 bases, leaving 8 bases not matched to a gene. This CDR3 is built from 15 residues. CDR3 loop: CASSPGLAQKETQYF. In nucleotides, the CDR3 is TGTGCCAGTAGCCCAGGACTAGCGCAAAAAGAGACCCAGTACTTC.

This clonotype was detected many times. The chain carries TRBV29-1 and TRBJ1-2; 7 bases line up with TRBD1. CDR1 and CDR2 (germline): SQVTM, ANQGSEA. The CDR3 contains 13 residues. Germline trimming cut 8 bases from V and 3 bases from J; bases unmatched to any gene: 9. CDR3: CSYDREGDYGYTF. The CDR3, as DNA: TGCAGCTATGACAGGGAAGGGGACTATGGCTACACCTTC.

In DNA, the CDR3 is TGTGCCAGCAGCACCCGACCAGTTAGCACAGATACGCAGTATTTT. As protein: CASSTRPVSTDTQYF. V usage is TRBV14 and J usage is TRBJ2-3; D remains unclear. Germline V gene sequence: CDR1 SGHDN, CDR2 FVKESK. V shed 5 bases and J shed 0 bases, with 12 bases lying between them. The CDR3 has 15 residues.

The chain carries TRBV28 and TRBJ2-3, with TRBD2 matching over 15 bases. After removal of 4 bases from V and 2 bases from J, the junction contained 13 bases not matched to a gene. The length of the CDR3 is 20 residues. Germline V gene sequence: CDR1 MDHEN, CDR2 SYDVKM. In DNA, the CDR3 is TGTGCCAGCAGTTCCGGAGGACTAGCGGGAGGGTGGAGTCCCACAGATACGCAGTATTTT. Encoded protein: CASSSGGLAGGWSPTDTQYF.

This clonotype appeared a few times. V gene TRBV11-2 combines with J gene TRBJ2-2, with TRBD1 matching over 10 bases. The CDR3 spans 16 residues. CDR1 and CDR2 (germline): SGHAT, FQNNGV. V was pared by 4 bases and J by 4 bases, with 6 bases of the junction left unmatched. The CDR3 DNA sequence: TGTGCCAGCAGCTCAGGGCGGACAGGGGGCACCGGGGAGCTGTTTTTT. Translation gives CASSSGRTGGTGELFF.

In nucleotides, the CDR3 is TGTGCCAGCAGTTATCAGGTTTCCTACGAGCAGTACGTC. Protein sequence: CASSYQVSYEQYV. The rearrangement links TRBV6-6 to TRBJ2-7; no clear D. This CDR3 has 13 residues. The V end lost 3 bases, the J end lost 1 base, and 7 bases lay between the germline ends. Germline CDR1 and CDR2: MNHNY and SVGAGI (reference sequence).

This clonotype was seen only a few times. The rearrangement joins TRBV20-1 to TRBJ2-3; 9 bases fit TRBD1. V lost 6 bases to trimming and J lost 4 bases; unmatched junction nucleotides: 11. CDR1 and CDR2 from the germline V gene are DFQATT and SNEGSKA (reference sequence). This CDR3 is 15 amino acids long. The CDR3 DNA reads as TGCAGTGCCCCCTCCGGGACAGGGACCGCAGATACGCAGTATTTT. As protein: CSAPSGTGTADTQYF.

The CDR3: CASSLDPMSLETQYF. CDR3 sequence (DNA): TGTGCCAGCAGCTTAGACCCGATGTCGCTAGAGACCCAGTACTTC. The V gene is TRBV11-3, the J gene TRBJ2-5, with unresolved D. From germline, CDR1 is SGHNT and CDR2 YENEEA. V was trimmed by 0 bases and J by 4 bases, leaving 12 bases between them. The CDR3 contains 15 residues.

This clonotype was seen a few times. V gene TRBV5-1 combines with J gene TRBJ2-7; TRBD2 matches 8 bases. The germline V gene encodes CDR1 SGHRS and CDR2 YFSETQ. The V and J ends lost 0 bases and 5 bases, in that order; junction bases with no gene match: 7. This CDR3 spans 15 amino acids. The CDR3 protein is CASSLDGTSRDEQYV. In nucleotides, the CDR3 is TGCGCCAGCAGCTTGGATGGGACTAGTCGTGACGAGCAGTACGTC.

This clonotype turned up a few times. CDR3 DNA: TGTGCCAGCAGCCCCGCATTAGGGACCCAGTACTTC. Protein product: CASSPALGTQYF. The chain is built from TRBV11-2 and TRBJ2-5; D is unclear. Germline CDR1 and CDR2: SGHAT and FQNNGV. V dropped 5 bases and J dropped 7 bases, with 11 bases sitting between them. The CDR3 covers 12 residues.

This clonotype was found a few times. The chain is built from TRBV5-1 and TRBJ1-5; no clear D. The germline gives CDR1 SGHRS, CDR2 YFSETQ. V was pared by 3 bases and J by 3 bases, with 7 bases between. The length of the CDR3 is 13 residues. As DNA, the CDR3 is TGCGCCAGCAGCTCTGACACCAATCAGCCCCAGCATTTT. Translated, it gives CASSSDTNQPQHF.

CDR3 amino acids: CASRRQGIYNEQFF. CDR3 nucleotide sequence: TGTGCCAGCAGACGACAGGGCATCTACAATGAGCAGTTCTTC. The chain recombines TRBV28 with TRBJ2-1; 7 nucleotides agree with TRBD1. Trimming cost V 6 bases and J 3 bases; bases outside gene matches: 5. This CDR3 spans 14 amino acids. Germline CDR1 reads MDHEN; CDR2 reads SYDVKM.

This clonotype appeared a few times. The chain is built from TRBV10-3 and TRBJ2-5, with TRBD1 as a possible D gene (6 bases). Trimming pared 8 bases from V and 5 bases from J, leaving 9 bases between. The CDR3 runs to 11 residues. Per germline, CDR1 ENHRY and CDR2 SYGVKD. As DNA, the CDR3 is TGTGCCATCGCCCAGGGGGAGACCCAGTACTTC. It specifies CAIAQGETQYF.

This chain connects TRBV9 to TRBJ2-1, with 10 bases lining up with TRBD2. The CDR3 has 15 residues. J gave up 6 bases and V 2 bases, and 5 bases lay outside the gene matches. From germline, CDR1 is SGDLS and CDR2 YYNGEE. The DNA for the CDR3 is TGTGCCAGCAGCGTGTCCCTAGCGGGAGTCAATGAGCAGTTCTTC. Translation gives CASSVSLAGVNEQFF.